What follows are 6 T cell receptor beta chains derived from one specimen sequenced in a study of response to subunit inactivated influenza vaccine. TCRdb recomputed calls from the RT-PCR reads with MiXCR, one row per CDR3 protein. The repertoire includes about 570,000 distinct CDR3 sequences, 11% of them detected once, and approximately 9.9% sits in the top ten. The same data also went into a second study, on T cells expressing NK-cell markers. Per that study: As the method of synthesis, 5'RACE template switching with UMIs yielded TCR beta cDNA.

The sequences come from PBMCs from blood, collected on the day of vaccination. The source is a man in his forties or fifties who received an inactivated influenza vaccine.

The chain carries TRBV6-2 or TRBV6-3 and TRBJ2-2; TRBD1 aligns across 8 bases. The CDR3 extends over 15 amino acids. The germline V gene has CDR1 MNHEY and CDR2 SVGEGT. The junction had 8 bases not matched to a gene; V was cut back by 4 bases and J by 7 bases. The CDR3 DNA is TGTGCCAGCAGTTTCCAGGGGGCGCAAATCGGGGAGCTGTTTTTT. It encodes CASSFQGAQIGELFF.

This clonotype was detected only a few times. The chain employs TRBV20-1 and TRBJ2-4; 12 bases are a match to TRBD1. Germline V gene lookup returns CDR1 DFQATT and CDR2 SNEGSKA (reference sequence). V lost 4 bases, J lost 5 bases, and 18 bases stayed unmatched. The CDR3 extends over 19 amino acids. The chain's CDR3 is CSATAGTGGSRRRENIQYF. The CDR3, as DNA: TGCAGTGCTACAGCCGGGACAGGGGGCTCGAGACGGCGCGAAAACATTCAGTACTTC.

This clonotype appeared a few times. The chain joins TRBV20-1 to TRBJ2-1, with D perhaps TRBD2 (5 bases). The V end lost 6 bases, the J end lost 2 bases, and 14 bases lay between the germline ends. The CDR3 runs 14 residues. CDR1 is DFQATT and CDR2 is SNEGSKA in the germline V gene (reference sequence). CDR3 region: CSAYPLLAYNEQFF. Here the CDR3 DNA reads TGCAGTGCGTACCCACTACTAGCCTACAATGAGCAGTTCTTC.

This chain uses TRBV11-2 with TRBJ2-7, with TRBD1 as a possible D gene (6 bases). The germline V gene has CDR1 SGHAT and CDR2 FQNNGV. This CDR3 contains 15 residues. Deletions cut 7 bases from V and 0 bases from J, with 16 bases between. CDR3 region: CASTSNPGVSYEQYF. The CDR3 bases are TGTGCCAGCACCTCTAATCCAGGGGTCTCCTACGAGCAGTACTTC.

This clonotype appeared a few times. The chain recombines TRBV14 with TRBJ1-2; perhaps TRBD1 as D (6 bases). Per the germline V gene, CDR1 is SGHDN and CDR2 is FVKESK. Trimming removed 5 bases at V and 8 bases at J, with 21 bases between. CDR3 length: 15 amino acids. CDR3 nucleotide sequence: TGTGCCAGCAGCATTAGCCCCCGGGACACGCACGGCTACACCTTC. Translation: CASSISPRDTHGYTF.

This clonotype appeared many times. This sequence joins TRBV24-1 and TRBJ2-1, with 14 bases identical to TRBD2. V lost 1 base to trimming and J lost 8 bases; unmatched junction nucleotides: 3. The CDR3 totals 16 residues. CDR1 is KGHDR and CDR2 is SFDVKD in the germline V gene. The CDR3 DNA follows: TGTGCCACCAGTGATTTACCGGGACTAGCGGGAGATGAGCAGTTCTTC. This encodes CATSDLPGLAGDEQFF.